This entry describes one T cell receptor (beta chain). The sample belongs to a study of blood T cell repertoires in COVID-19. V gave up 4 bases and J gave up 14 bases, with 20 bases separating them. CDR3 length: 13 amino acids. CDR1 is SGHNT, CDR2 YYREEE, per germline (reference sequence). The authors' processing: Nucleated cell counts were estimated from reference gene primer amplification. Using immunoSEQ multiplex PCR, the repertoire was profiled, and TCRdb retains in-frame clones only, with some absent. V, J and clone size are those of that table, while D and trimming were read from the DNA. Here the sample spans about 270,000 clones, around 90% being singletons.

This chain connects TRBV5-4 to TRBJ2-3, with D possibly being TRBD2 (5 bases). This TCR came from a man aged 40-55 years who had been exposed to COVID-19. Sequences were obtained from PBMCs or T cells enriched from blood (not recorded which). CDR3 sequence (DNA): TGTGCCAGCAGCAACCCTGACGGGTTAGAGGGGTATTTT. This encodes CASSNPDGLEGYF. Full variable domain (outside the CDR3, taken from reference TRBV5-4 and TRBJ2-3): ETGVTQSPTHLIKTRGQQVTLRCSSQSGHNTVSWYQQALGQGPQFIFQYYREEENGRGNFPPRFSGLQFPNYSSELNVNALELDDSALYLCASSNPDGLEGYFGPGTRLTVL.